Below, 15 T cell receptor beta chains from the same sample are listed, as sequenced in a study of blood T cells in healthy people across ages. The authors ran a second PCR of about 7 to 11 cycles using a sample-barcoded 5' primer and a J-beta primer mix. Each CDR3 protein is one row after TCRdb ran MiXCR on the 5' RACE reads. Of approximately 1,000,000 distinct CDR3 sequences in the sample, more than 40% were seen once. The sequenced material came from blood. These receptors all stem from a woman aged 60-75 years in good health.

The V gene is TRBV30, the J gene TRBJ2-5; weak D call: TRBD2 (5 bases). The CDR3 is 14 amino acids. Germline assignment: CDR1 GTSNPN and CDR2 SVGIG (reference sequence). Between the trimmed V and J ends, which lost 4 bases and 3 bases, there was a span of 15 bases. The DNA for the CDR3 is TGTGCCTGGAATGAACTAGGTGGGAAAGAGACCCAGTACTTC. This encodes CAWNELGGKETQYF.

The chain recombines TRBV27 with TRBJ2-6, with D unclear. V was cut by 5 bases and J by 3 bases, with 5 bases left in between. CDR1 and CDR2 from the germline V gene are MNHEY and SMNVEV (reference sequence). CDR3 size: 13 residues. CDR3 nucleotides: TGTGCCAGCAGTCTGTATGGGGCCAACGTCCTGACTTTC. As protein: CASSLYGANVLTF.

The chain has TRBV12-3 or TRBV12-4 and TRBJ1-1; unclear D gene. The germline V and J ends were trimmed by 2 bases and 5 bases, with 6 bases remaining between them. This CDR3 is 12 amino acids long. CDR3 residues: CASSLWRTEAFF. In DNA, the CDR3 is TGTGCCAGCAGTTTATGGCGGACTGAAGCTTTCTTT.

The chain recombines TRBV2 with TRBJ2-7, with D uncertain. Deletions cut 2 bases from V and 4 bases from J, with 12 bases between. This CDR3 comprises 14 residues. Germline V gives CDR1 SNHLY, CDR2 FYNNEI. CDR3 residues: CASSESAVSYEQYF. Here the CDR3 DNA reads TGTGCCAGCAGTGAATCGGCGGTCTCATACGAGCAGTACTTC.

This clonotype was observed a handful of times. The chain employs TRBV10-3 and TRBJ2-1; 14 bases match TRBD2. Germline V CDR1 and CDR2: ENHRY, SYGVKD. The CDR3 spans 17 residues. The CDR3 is CTTTSGTSGSIHNEQFF. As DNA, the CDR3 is TGTACCACGACGTCCGGGACTAGCGGGAGTATCCACAATGAGCAGTTCTTC.

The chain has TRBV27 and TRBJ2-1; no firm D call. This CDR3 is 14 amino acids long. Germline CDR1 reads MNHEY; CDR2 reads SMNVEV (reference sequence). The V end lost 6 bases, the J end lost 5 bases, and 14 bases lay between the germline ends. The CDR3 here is CASRRGNPNNEQFF. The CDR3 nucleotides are TGTGCCAGCAGACGTGGGAACCCCAACAATGAGCAGTTCTTC.

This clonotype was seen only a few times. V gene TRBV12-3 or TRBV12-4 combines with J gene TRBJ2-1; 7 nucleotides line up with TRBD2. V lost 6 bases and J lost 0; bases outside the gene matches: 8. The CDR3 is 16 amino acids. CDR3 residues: CASRAPGGSSYNEQFF. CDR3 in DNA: TGTGCCAGCAGGGCCCCCGGCGGGAGCTCCTACAATGAGCAGTTCTTC.

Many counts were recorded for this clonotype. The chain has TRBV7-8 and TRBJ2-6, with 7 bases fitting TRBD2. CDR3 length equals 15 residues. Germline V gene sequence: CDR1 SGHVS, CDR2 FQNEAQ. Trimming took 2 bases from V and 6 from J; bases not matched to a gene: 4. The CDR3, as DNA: TGTGCCAGCAGCTTAAGTGGGAGGGAGGCCAACGTCCTGACTTTC. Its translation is CASSLSGREANVLTF.

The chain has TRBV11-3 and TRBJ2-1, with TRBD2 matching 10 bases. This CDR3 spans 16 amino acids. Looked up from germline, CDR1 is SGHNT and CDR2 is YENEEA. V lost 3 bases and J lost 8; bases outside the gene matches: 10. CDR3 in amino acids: CASSLVAGGVIDEQFF. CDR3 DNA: TGTGCCAGCAGCTTGGTAGCGGGAGGTGTTATTGATGAGCAGTTCTTC.

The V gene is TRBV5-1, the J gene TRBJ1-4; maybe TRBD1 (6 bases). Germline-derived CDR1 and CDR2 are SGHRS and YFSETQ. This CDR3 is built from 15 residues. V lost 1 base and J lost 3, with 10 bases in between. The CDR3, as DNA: TGCGCCAGCAGCTTGCAGGGGACGGCTAATGAAAAACTGTTTTTT. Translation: CASSLQGTANEKLFF. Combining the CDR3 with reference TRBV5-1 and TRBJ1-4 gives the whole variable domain KAGVTQTPRYLIKTRGQQVTLSCSPISGHRSVSWYQQTPGQGLQFLFEYFSETQRNKGNFPGRFSGRQFSNSRSEMNVSTLELGDSALYLCASSLQGTANEKLFFGSGTQLSVL.

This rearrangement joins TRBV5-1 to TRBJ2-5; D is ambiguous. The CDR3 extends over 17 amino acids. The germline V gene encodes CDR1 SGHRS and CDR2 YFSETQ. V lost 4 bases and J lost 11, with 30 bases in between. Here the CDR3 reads CASSTEGVSARSNEQYF. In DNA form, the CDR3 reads TGCGCCAGCAGCACGGAAGGAGTATCGGCTAGGAGCAATGAGCAGTACTTC.

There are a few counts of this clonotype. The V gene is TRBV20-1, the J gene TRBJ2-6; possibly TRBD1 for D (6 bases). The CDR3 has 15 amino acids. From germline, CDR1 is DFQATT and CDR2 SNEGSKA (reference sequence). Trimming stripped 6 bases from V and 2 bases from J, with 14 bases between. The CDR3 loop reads CSAPPQGTGANVLTF. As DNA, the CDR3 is TGCAGTGCACCCCCTCAGGGGACTGGGGCCAACGTCCTGACTTTC.

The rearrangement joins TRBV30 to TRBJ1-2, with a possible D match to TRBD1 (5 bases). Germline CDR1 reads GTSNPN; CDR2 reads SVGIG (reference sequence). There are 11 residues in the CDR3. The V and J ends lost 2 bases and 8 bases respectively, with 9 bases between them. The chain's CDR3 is CAWSQGDGYTF. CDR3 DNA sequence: TGTGCCTGGAGTCAGGGAGACGGCTACACCTTC.

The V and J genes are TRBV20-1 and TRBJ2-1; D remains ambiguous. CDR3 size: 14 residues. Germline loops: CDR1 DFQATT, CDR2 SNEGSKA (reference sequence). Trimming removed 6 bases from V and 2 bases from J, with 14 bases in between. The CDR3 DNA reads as TGCAGTGCCCCTGCCCCCGCCACCTACAATGAGCAGTTCTTC. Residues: CSAPAPATYNEQFF.

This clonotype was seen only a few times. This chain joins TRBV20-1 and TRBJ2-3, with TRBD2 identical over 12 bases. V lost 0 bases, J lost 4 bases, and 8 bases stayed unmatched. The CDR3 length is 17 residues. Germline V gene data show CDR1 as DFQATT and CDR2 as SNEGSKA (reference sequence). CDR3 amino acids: CSARDTRLAGAADTQYF. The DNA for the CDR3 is TGCAGTGCTAGAGACACCCGACTAGCGGGAGCCGCAGATACGCAGTATTTT.